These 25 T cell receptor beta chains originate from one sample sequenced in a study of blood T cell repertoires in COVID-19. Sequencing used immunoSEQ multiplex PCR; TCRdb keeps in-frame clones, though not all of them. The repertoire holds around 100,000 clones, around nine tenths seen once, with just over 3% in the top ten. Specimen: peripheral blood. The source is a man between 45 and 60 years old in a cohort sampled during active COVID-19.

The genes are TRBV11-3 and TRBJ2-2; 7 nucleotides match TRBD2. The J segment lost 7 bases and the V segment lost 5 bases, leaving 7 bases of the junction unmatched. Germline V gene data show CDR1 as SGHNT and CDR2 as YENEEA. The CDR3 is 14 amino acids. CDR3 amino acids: CASSRSGRVGELFF. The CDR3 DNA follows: TGTGCCAGCAGCCGCTCGGGGAGGGTCGGGGAGCTGTTTTTT.

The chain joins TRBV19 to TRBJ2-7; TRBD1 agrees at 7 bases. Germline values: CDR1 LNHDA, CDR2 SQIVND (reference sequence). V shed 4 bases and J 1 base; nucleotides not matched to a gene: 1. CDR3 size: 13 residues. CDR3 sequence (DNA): TGTGCCAGTAGTAGGGGACAGTCCTACGAGCAGTACTTC. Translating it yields CASSRGQSYEQYF.

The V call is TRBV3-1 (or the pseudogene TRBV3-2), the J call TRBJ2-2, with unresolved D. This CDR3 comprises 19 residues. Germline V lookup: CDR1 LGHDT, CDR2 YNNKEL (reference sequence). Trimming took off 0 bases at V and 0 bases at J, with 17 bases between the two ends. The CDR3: CASSQDAPEVLTNTGELFF. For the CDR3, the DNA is TGTGCCAGCAGCCAAGATGCTCCCGAGGTACTAACGAACACCGGGGAGCTGTTTTTT.

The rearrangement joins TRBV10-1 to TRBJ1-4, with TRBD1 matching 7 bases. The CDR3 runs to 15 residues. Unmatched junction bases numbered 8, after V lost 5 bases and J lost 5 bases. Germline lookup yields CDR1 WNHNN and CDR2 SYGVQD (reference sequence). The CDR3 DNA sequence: TGCGCCAGCAGTTACACAGGGGCCGGGAATGAAAAACTGTTTTTT. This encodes CASSYTGAGNEKLFF.

CDR3 nucleotides: TGTGCCAGCGGACTGGGACAGGGGGGTTCACCCCTCCACTTT. This gives the protein CASGLGQGGSPLHF. J is TRBJ1-6 and V is TRBV27, with 11 bases lining up with TRBD1. The CDR3 sequence is 14 residues long. Germline V CDR1 and CDR2: MNHEY, SMNVEV (reference sequence). The V segment lost 8 bases and the J segment 9 bases; nucleotides outside the gene matches: 6.

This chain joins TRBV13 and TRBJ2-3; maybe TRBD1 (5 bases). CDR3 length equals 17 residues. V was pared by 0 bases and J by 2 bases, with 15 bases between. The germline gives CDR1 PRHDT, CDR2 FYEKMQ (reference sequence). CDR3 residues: CASSLGGRAPTTDTQYF. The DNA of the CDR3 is TGTGCCAGCAGCTTAGGAGGCAGGGCGCCCACCACAGATACGCAGTATTTT.

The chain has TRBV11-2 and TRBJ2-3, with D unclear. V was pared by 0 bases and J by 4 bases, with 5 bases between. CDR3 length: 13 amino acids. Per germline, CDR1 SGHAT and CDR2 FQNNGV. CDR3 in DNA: TGTGCCAGCAGCTTAGACCGGTCAGATACGCAGTATTTT. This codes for CASSLDRSDTQYF.

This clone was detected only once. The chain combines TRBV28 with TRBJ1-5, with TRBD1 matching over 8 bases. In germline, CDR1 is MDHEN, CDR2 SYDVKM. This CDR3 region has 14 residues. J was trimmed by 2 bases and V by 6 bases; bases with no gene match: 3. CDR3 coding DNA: TGTGCCAGCAGGGGGGGACAGGGCAATCAGCCCCAGCATTTT. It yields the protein CASRGGQGNQPQHF.

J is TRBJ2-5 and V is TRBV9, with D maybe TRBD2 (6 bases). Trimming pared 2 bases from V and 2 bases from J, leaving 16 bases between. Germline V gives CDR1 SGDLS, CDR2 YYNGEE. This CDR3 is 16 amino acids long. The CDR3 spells CASSVTPLAAQETQYF. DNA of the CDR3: TGTGCCAGCAGCGTGACCCCACTAGCAGCTCAAGAGACCCAGTACTTC.

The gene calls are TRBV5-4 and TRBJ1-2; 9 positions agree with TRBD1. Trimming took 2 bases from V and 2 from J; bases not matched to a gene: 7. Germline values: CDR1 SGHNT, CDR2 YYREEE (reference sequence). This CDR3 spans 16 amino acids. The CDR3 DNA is TGTGCCAGCAGCTTAATTGGGGGACAGGGCAACTATGGCTACACCTTC. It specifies CASSLIGGQGNYGYTF.

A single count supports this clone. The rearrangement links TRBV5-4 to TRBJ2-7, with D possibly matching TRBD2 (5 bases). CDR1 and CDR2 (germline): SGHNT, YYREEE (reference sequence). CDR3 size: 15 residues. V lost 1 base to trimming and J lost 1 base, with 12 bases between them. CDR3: CASSLNGLRSYEQYV. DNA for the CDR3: TGTGCCAGCAGCTTGAATGGACTGAGGTCCTACGAGCAGTACGTC.

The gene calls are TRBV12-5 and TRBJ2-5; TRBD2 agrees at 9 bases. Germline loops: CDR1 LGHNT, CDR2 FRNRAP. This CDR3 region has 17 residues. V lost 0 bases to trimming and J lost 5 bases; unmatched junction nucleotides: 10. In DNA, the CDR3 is TGTGCTAGTGGTTTGGTAACCGGGACTAGCCTCGTTGAGACCCAGTACTTC. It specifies CASGLVTGTSLVETQYF.

The DNA of the CDR3 is TGTGCCAGCAGCCAGCTGGACAGGACCAATCAGCCCCAGCATTTT. It yields the protein CASSQLDRTNQPQHF. The V and J genes are TRBV28 and TRBJ1-5; 7 bases agree with TRBD1. Germline trimming cut 6 bases from V and 3 bases from J; bases unmatched to any gene: 8. Germline V gene lookup returns CDR1 MDHEN and CDR2 SYDVKM. The CDR3 sequence is 15 residues long. Variable domain in full (rest from reference TRBV28 and TRBJ1-5): DVKVTQSSRYLVKRTGEKVFLECVQDMDHENMFWYRQDPGLGLRLIYFSYDVKMKEKGDIPEGYSVSREKKERFSLILESASTNQTSMYLCASSQLDRTNQPQHFGDGTRLSIL.

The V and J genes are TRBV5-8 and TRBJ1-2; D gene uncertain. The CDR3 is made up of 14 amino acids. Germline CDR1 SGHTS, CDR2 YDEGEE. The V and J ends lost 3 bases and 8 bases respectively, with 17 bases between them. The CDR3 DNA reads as TGTGCCAGCAGCTCTCCCAGACGAAGAGGGGGCTACACCTTC. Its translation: CASSSPRRRGGYTF.

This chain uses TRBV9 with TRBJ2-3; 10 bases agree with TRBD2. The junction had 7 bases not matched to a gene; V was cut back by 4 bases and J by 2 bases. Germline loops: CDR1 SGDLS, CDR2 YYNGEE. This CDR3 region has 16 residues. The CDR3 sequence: CASSLLGLADTDTQYF. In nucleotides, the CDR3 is TGTGCCAGCAGCCTACTCGGACTAGCGGACACAGATACGCAGTATTTT.

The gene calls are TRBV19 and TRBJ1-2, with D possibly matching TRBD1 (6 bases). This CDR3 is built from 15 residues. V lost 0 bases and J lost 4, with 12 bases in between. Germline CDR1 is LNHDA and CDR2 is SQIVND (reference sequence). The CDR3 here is CASSIDGGTPYGYTF. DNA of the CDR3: TGTGCCAGTAGTATAGACGGGGGGACACCCTATGGCTACACCTTC.

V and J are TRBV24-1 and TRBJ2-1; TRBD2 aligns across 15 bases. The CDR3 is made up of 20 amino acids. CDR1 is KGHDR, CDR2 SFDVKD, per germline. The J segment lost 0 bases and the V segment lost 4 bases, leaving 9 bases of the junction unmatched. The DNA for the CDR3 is TGTGCCACCAGTGACCGGCCGGGACTAGCGGGGGGAAGCTCCTACAATGAGCAGTTCTTC. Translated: CATSDRPGLAGGSSYNEQFF.

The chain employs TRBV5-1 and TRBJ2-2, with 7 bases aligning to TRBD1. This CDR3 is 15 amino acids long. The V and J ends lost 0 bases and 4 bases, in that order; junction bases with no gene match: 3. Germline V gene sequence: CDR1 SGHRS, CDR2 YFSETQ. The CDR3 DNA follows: TGCGCCAGCAGCTTGGTAGGGGGCTTCACCGGGGAGCTGTTTTTT. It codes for CASSLVGGFTGELFF.

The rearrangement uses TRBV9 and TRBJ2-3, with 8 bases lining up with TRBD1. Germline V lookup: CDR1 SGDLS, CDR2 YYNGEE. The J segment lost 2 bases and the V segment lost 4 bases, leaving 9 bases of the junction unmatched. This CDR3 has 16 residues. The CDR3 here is CASSITGQGYTDTQYF. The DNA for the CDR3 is TGTGCCAGCAGCATTACAGGACAGGGATACACAGATACGCAGTATTTT.

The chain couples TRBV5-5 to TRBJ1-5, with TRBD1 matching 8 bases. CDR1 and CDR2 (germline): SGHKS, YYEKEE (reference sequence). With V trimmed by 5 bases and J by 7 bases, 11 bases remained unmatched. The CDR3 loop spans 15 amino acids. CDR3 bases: TGTGCCAGCAGGCCGACAGGGGACGTCAACCAGCCCCAGCATTTT. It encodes CASRPTGDVNQPQHF.

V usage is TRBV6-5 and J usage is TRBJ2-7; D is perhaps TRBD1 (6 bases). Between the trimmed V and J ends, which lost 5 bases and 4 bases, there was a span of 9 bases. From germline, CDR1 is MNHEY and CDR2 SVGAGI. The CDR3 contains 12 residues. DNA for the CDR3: TGTGCCAGCAGTCCGACAGGTTACGAGCAGTACGTC. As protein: CASSPTGYEQYV.

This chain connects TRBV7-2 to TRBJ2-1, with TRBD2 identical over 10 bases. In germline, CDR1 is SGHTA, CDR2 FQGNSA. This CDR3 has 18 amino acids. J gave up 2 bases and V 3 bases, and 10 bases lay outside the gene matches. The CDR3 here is CASSFPTSGVLTYNEQFF. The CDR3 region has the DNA TGTGCCAGCAGCTTCCCCACTAGCGGGGTCCTAACCTACAATGAGCAGTTCTTC.

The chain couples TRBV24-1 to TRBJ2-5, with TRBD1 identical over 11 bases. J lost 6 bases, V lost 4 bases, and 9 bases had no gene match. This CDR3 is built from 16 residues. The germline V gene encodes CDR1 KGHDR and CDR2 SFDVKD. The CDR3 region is CATSDSGQGAFQTQYF. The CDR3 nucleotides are TGTGCCACCAGTGACTCCGGACAGGGGGCATTTCAGACCCAGTACTTC.

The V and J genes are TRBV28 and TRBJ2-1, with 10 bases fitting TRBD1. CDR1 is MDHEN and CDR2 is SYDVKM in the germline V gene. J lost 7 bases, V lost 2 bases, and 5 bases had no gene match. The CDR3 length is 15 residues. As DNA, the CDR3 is TGTGCCAGCAGTTTAGCGGGACAGGGGTGGAATGAGCAGTTCTTC. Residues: CASSLAGQGWNEQFF.

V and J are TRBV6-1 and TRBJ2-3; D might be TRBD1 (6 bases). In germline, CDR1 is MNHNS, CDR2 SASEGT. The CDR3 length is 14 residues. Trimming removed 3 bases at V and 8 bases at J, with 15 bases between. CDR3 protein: CASSERGYLGTQYF. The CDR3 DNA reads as TGTGCCAGCAGTGAGAGGGGGTACTTAGGTACGCAGTATTTT.